The TCR beta chain described here comes from a study of cytomegalovirus exposure and HLA in healthy donors. The count of this clone is one. Its antigen remains unidentified. The CDR3 contains 13 residues. Trimming took 5 bases from V and 8 from J, leaving 15 bases between them. Germline V gene data show CDR1 as MRHNA and CDR2 as SNTAGT. TCRdb's table, derived via immunoSEQ multiplex PCR, lists solely in-frame clones and lacks some. The data contain fewer than 60,000 clones, 85% to 95% of them seen just once; the ten biggest clones take up approximately 7.8%. Overall study findings and caveats: There were three CMV-associated chains whose specificity for CMV antigens was confirmed in vitro. Altogether, some 160 TCR beta chains were recorded as cytomegalovirus-associated. Reportedly, cytomegalovirus status was diagnosed with high sensitivity and specificity.

The sequenced sample consisted of PBMCs. This receptor was taken from a woman aged 18-29 years in good health and CMV-seropositive. The rearrangement links TRBV6-4 to TRBJ1-2; D might be TRBD1 (5 bases). Here the CDR3 reads CASSPAGGEGYTF. The CDR3 bases are TGTGCCAGCAGTCCCGCGGGGGGAGAAGGCTACACCTTC.